These T cell receptor beta chains were read from a single sample in a study of T cells after yellow fever vaccination. TCRdb recomputed calls from the 5' RACE reads with MiXCR, one row per CDR3 protein. The sample yields just under 600,000 distinct CDR3 sequences, roughly 13% seen once. The sample consisted of PBMCs, taken on the day of the yellow fever booster vaccination. These receptors were collected from a man in his thirties or forties who received the YFV17D yellow fever vaccine. Each CDR3 is given with its conserved first and last residue. D genes are given only for firm matches. Size tells how often a clone was seen (once, few, many) or the class of an expanded clone, and some rows leave it out.

>TRBJ2-3|.|.|TRBV11-2
CASSFGRDYTDTQYF
TGTGCCAGCAGCTTTGGCAGGGATTACACAGATACGCAGTATTTT
>TRBJ2-3|few|.|TRBV29-1
CSGELGSDTQYF
TGCAGCGGCGAACTGGGCTCAGATACGCAGTATTTT
>TRBJ2-7|few|TRBD1|TRBV5-1
CASSLGGQGVFTYEQYF
TGCGCCAGCAGCTTGGGCGGGCAGGGGGTTTTCACCTACGAGCAGTACTTC
>TRBJ2-3|.|.|TRBV7-3
CASSSPQGLLGTDTQYF
TGTGCCAGCAGCTCTCCCCAGGGTTTATTGGGCACAGATACGCAGTATTTT
>TRBJ2-2|few|.|TRBV24-1
CATSDHQGTGELFF
TGTGCCACCAGTGATCACCAGGGAACCGGGGAGCTGTTTTTT
>TRBJ2-7|.|TRBD2|TRBV7-2
CASSLGGGIWSYEQYF
TGTGCCAGCAGCCTGGGGGGGGGAATATGGTCCTACGAGCAGTACTTC
>TRBJ2-1|.|TRBD2|TRBV4-3
CASSQDGGLAVGEQFF
TGCGCCAGCAGCCAAGATGGGGGACTAGCGGTGGGTGAGCAGTTCTTC
>TRBJ2-2|few|TRBD2|TRBV5-1
CASSLASGTSGELFF
TGCGCCAGCAGCTTGGCTAGCGGGACTTCCGGGGAGCTGTTTTTT
>TRBJ2-7|.|TRBD1|TRBV7-6
CASSNPGQGTYEQYF
TGTGCCAGCAGCAATCCGGGACAGGGAACCTACGAGCAGTACTTC
>TRBJ2-7|.|.|TRBV6-5
CASSYTWARSYEQYF
TGTGCCAGCAGTTACACCTGGGCGAGGTCCTACGAGCAGTACTTC
>TRBJ2-3|.|TRBD2|TRBV5-1
CASSSREAGGSTDTQYF
TGCGCCAGCAGCTCCCGGGAAGCGGGGGGGAGCACAGATACGCAGTATTTT
>TRBJ2-1|few|.|TRBV7-3
CASSLDSANEQFF
TGTGCCAGCAGCTTAGATTCCGCCAATGAGCAGTTCTTC
>TRBJ2-1|few|.|TRBV20-1
CSARERQWGNEQFF
TGCAGTGCTAGGGAGCGACAGTGGGGCAATGAGCAGTTCTTC
>TRBJ2-6|few|.|TRBV15
CATSREATMISGANVLTF
TGTGCCACCAGCAGAGAGGCGACGATGATCTCTGGGGCCAACGTCCTGACTTTC
>TRBJ2-3|.|.|TRBV5-5
CASSLETPASHTDTQYF
TGTGCCAGCAGCTTGGAGACTCCGGCCTCCCACACAGATACGCAGTATTTT
>TRBJ1-2|many|.|TRBV30
CAWGEQGNYGYTF
TGTGCCTGGGGGGAACAGGGTAACTATGGCTACACCTTC
>TRBJ2-7|many|.|TRBV20-1
CSATPTRRALYEQYF
TGCAGTGCTACCCCGACGCGGAGGGCCTTATACGAGCAGTACTTC
>TRBJ1-3|few|.|TRBV7-9
CASSHNGFSGNTIYF
TGTGCCAGCAGCCATAATGGTTTTTCTGGAAACACCATATATTTT
>TRBJ2-5|many|.|TRBV5-1
CASSLFSAETQYF
TGCGCCAGCAGCTTGTTCTCGGCCGAGACCCAGTACTTC
>TRBJ2-7|few|.|TRBV23-1
CASSHRLYTYEQYF
TGCGCCAGCAGTCACCGACTTTATACCTACGAGCAGTACTTC
>TRBJ2-1|few|.|TRBV5-1
CASSYGSEANEQFF
TGCGCCAGCAGCTACGGCTCAGAGGCCAATGAGCAGTTCTTC
>TRBJ1-1|few|.|TRBV6-5
CASSYSWTRGTEAFF
TGTGCCAGCAGTTACTCATGGACAAGGGGGACTGAAGCTTTCTTT
>TRBJ2-3|.|TRBD1|TRBV27
CASSPTGWGPDTQYF
TGTGCCAGCAGTCCGACAGGGTGGGGGCCCGATACGCAGTATTTT
>TRBJ1-2|.|.|TRBV29-1
CSVGDGGRYTF
TGCAGCGTTGGGGACGGCGGTCGGTACACCTTC
>TRBJ1-3|.|.|TRBV7-2
CASSSGPGYGNTIYF
TGTGCCAGCAGCTCCGGGCCGGGGTACGGAAACACCATATATTTT
>TRBJ1-2|.|.|TRBV15
CATSRDLASNYGYTF
TGTGCCACCAGCAGAGACCTCGCCTCTAACTATGGCTACACCTTC
>TRBJ2-2|.|.|TRBV19
CASETNKRGTWELFF
TGTGCCAGCGAAACTAATAAAAGGGGGACCTGGGAGCTGTTTTTT
>TRBJ2-5|.|.|TRBV20-1
CSARDPLGRKTQYF
TGCAGTGCTAGAGATCCCCTCGGGAGAAAGACCCAGTACTTC
>TRBJ2-5|.|TRBD1|TRBV20-1
CSAARTGVETQYF
TGCAGTGCTGCTCGAACAGGGGTGGAGACCCAGTACTTC
>TRBJ1-2|few|.|TRBV9
CASNGGAYGYTF
TGTGCCAGCAATGGGGGGGCCTATGGCTACACCTTC
>TRBJ2-5|few|.|TRBV15
CATSREGGIVPQYF
TGTGCCACCAGCAGAGAAGGAGGTATTGTTCCCCAGTACTTC
>TRBJ2-7|few|.|TRBV7-8
CASSPPRSVPTYEQYF
TGTGCCAGCAGCCCGCCACGTTCTGTCCCAACCTACGAGCAGTACTTC
>TRBJ2-1|few|.|TRBV29-1
CSVDRYEQFF
TGCAGCGTTGATAGGTATGAGCAGTTCTTC
>TRBJ2-2|.|.|TRBV6-5
CASGLSAGELFF
TGTGCCAGCGGCCTGTCTGCCGGGGAGCTGTTTTTT
>TRBJ1-3|many|.|TRBV12-3/TRBV12-4
CASSFGNSGNTIYF
TGTGCCAGCAGTTTCGGGAACTCTGGAAACACCATATATTTT
>TRBJ1-3|once|.|TRBV7-2
CASSLALREGRGNTIYF
TGTGCCAGCAGCTTAGCGCTAAGAGAGGGACGGGGAAACACCATATATTTT
>TRBJ2-1|few|TRBD2|TRBV11-2
CASSLGAGGEQFF
TGTGCCAGCAGCTTAGGAGCGGGAGGTGAGCAGTTCTTC
>TRBJ2-1|few|.|TRBV7-8
CASRSSGRTYNEQFF
TGTGCCAGCAGAAGCAGCGGTAGAACCTACAATGAGCAGTTCTTC
>TRBJ1-5|many|.|TRBV12-3/TRBV12-4
CASSSSAQPQHF
.
>TRBJ1-1|few|.|TRBV5-1
CASSLNRDWNTEAFF
TGCGCCAGCAGCTTGAACAGGGATTGGAACACTGAAGCTTTCTTT
>TRBJ2-1|.|TRBD2|TRBV30
CAWTGTSGSIGEQFF
TGTGCCTGGACCGGGACTAGCGGGAGTATCGGGGAGCAGTTCTTC
>TRBJ2-4|few|.|TRBV9
CASSGIGQIQYF
TGTGCCAGCAGCGGCATTGGGCAAATTCAGTACTTC
>TRBJ2-7|.|.|TRBV7-2
CASSLVQVTYEQYF
TGTGCCAGCAGCTTAGTGCAGGTAACCTACGAGCAGTACTTC
>TRBJ2-4|.|TRBD1|TRBV7-2
CASSLRTGLAKNIQYF
TGTGCCAGCAGCCTCAGGACAGGGTTAGCCAAAAACATTCAGTACTTC
>TRBJ2-3|.|.|TRBV28
CASSSVGNTDTQYF
TGTGCCAGCAGTTCCGTAGGGAACACAGATACGCAGTATTTT
>TRBJ2-7|.|.|TRBV18
CASSPQSGAGDEQYF
TGTGCCAGCTCACCCCAATCGGGGGCAGGCGACGAGCAGTACTTC
>TRBJ2-2|many|.|TRBV7-9
CASSIPSDTGELFF
TGTGCCAGCAGTATCCCTAGCGACACCGGGGAGCTGTTTTTT
>TRBJ2-1|.|TRBD2|TRBV7-2
CASSRLGSGSYNEQFF
TGTGCCAGCAGCCGCTTAGGTAGCGGGAGTTACAATGAGCAGTTCTTC
>TRBJ2-7|.|TRBD1|TRBV11-2
CASSPPRDRMGEQYF
TGTGCCAGCAGTCCTCCTCGGGACAGGATGGGCGAGCAGTACTTC
>TRBJ2-3|.|.|TRBV20-1
CSAKGGSTDTQYF
TGCAGTGCTAAGGGCGGAAGCACAGATACGCAGTATTTT
>TRBJ2-1|few|TRBD2|TRBV10-3
CAISGQTGREANNEQFF
TGTGCCATCAGTGGGCAAACGGGGCGGGAGGCCAACAATGAGCAGTTCTTC
>TRBJ1-1|.|.|TRBV7-2
CASSLGTELNTEAFF
TGTGCCAGCAGCTTAGGAACGGAACTGAACACTGAAGCTTTCTTT
>TRBJ2-7|.|.|TRBV7-9
CASTHGGSGYEQYF
TGTGCCAGCACCCATGGGGGATCGGGCTACGAGCAGTACTTC
>TRBJ1-1|.|.|TRBV29-1
CSFHLTGNTEAFF
TGCAGCTTTCACCTGACGGGGAACACTGAAGCTTTCTTT
>TRBJ2-2|many|TRBD2|TRBV20-1
CSARGTSVAGELFF
TGCAGTGCTAGAGGGACTAGTGTGGCCGGGGAGCTGTTTTTT
>TRBJ2-1|many|TRBD2|TRBV6-2/TRBV6-3
CASTLIPGGPNEWQFF
TGTGCCAGCACCCTGATCCCGGGGGGACCCAATGAGTGGCAGTTCTTC
>TRBJ2-1|many|.|TRBV10-1
CASRGGEAPGDEQFF
TGCGCCAGCAGAGGAGGGGAGGCCCCCGGGGATGAGCAGTTCTTC
>TRBJ2-5|few|TRBD2|TRBV6-5
CASRLGTRSETQYF
TGTGCCAGCAGACTCGGGACTAGGTCGGAGACCCAGTACTTC
>TRBJ2-1|.|TRBD2|TRBV6-2/TRBV6-3
CASNPSGRNYNEQFF
TGTGCCAGCAACCCTAGCGGGAGAAATTACAATGAGCAGTTCTTC